This passage covers 18 T cell receptor beta chains from one sample sequenced in a study of T cells in women clearing cervical HPV infection. Method: immunoSEQ multiplex PCR; TCRdb's copy keeps in-frame clones and lacks some. The ten top clones account for approximately 4.8%, within a sample of under 50,000 clones. The sequencing input was blood buffy coat. The receptors here all came from a woman aged 18 to 69 with a cervical HPV16 infection that either progressed to CIN3+ or cleared (not recorded which).

For this clone: From the germline J gene comes the end of the CDR3, since the read stops 3 residues before it. The genes are TRBV19 and TRBJ1-2; 12 positions agree with TRBD1. After removal of 5 bases from V and 7 bases from J, the junction contained 8 bases not matched to a gene. The CDR3 sequence is 15 residues long. Germline loops: CDR1 LNHDA, CDR2 SQIVND (reference sequence). CDR3 DNA, as far as it was read: TGTGCCAGTAGTCCTCGGGACAGGGGGCAGGGTGGC. It encodes CASSPRDRGQGG. From start to end, the CDR3 is CASSPRDRGQGGYTF.

In regard to this clone: The sequenced fragment ends 3 residues before the CDR3 boundary, so the rest is inferred from the germline J gene. The J gene is TRBJ1-2, the V gene TRBV4-1; D is possibly TRBD1 (6 bases). Germline assignment: CDR1 MGHRA and CDR2 YSYEKL. Trimming left V 3 bases short and J 4 bases short, with 15 bases between. CDR3 length: 15 residues. Here the CDR3 reads CASSQQQGTFYGYTF. Incomplete CDR3 DNA: TGCGCCAGCAGCCAGCAACAGGGAACGTTCTATGGC.

Points on this clone: The read terminates 3 residues before the CDR3 end, so the remaining end is supplied by the germline J gene. The chain recombines TRBV15 with TRBJ1-4, with D possibly being TRBD1 (5 bases). The CDR3 consists of 15 residues. CDR1 is LNHNV, CDR2 YYDKDF, per germline (reference sequence). Trimming removed 1 base from V and 6 bases from J, with 12 bases in between. The CDR3 bases that were read are TGTGCCACCAGCAGAGGGGGCAGCCGTGATGAAAAA. Translation gives CATSRGGSRDEK. The entire CDR3 protein is CATSRGGSRDEKLFF.

As to this clone: The read finishes 3 residues shy of the CDR3 end, and the germline J gene is used to complete it. V is TRBV5-1 and J is TRBJ1-2, with 7 bases matching TRBD1. In germline, CDR1 is SGHRS, CDR2 YFSETQ. The CDR3 runs 14 residues. CDR3 amino acids: CASSPREGAQGYTF. The covered CDR3 bases are TGCGCCAGCAGCCCTAGGGAGGGGGCGCAAGGC.

The DNA read from the CDR3 is TGTGCCAGCAGTGAAATAGCGGGGGGGCCGAATGAG. It specifies CASSEIAGGPNE. The whole CDR3 protein reads CASSEIAGGPNEQFF. This chain uses TRBV2 with TRBJ2-1, with 11 nucleotides matching TRBD2. The observed sequence ends 3 residues before the CDR3 terminus, with the missing tail filled in from the germline J gene. V was clipped by 2 bases and J by 7 bases; unmatched bases: 4. The CDR3 sequence is 15 residues long. CDR1 is SNHLY and CDR2 is FYNNEI in the germline V gene.

Regarding this clone: Sequencing ends 3 residues short of the CDR3 end; the germline J gene provides the rest. The chain employs TRBV11-1 and TRBJ2-3, with unresolved D. CDR1 and CDR2 from the germline V gene are SGHAT and FQDESV (reference sequence). This CDR3 spans 12 amino acids. Trimming removed 6 bases at V and 4 bases at J, with 8 bases between. Partial CDR3 DNA: TGTGCCAGCAGGCGTACGGCAGATACG. As protein: CASRRTADT. The CDR3 as a whole reads CASRRTADTQYF.

A remark on this clone: The read terminates 3 residues ahead of where the CDR3 ends, so the germline J gene completes it. This chain links TRBV23-1 with TRBJ1-2; D is unclear. TRBV23-1 is marked as an open reading frame, function uncertain. This CDR3 has 16 residues. V gave up 2 bases and J gave up 6 bases, with 19 bases separating them. The CDR3 loop is CASSQKRAGRRHGYTF. The CDR3 bases that were read are TGCGCCAGCAGTCAAAAGAGGGCGGGGAGGAGACATGGC.

Notes on this clone: Read data end 3 residues before the CDR3 end; the end is taken from the germline J gene. The chain links TRBV12-3 or TRBV12-4 to TRBJ1-6; no definite D call. The CDR3 runs 15 residues. V gave up 3 bases and J gave up 3 bases, with 9 bases separating them. CDR3 bases read: TGTGCCAGCAGTTTGCGGGCCGACTATAATTCACCC. It specifies CASSLRADYNSP. The complete CDR3 sequence is CASSLRADYNSPLHF.

As for this clone: The sequenced fragment ends 3 residues before the CDR3 boundary, so the rest is inferred from the germline J gene. The chain combines TRBV5-4 with TRBJ2-1; 7 positions match TRBD1. Germline CDR1 and CDR2: SGHNT and YYREEE (reference sequence). The V segment lost 0 bases and the J segment 7 bases; nucleotides outside the gene matches: 7. The CDR3 length is 15 residues. The covered CDR3 bases are TGTGCCAGCAGCTTGGCCCTAAGGGGGCGGAATGAG. Translated: CASSLALRGRNE. The whole CDR3 is CASSLALRGRNEQFF.

As regards this clone: The sequenced fragment ends 3 residues before the CDR3 boundary, so the rest is inferred from the germline J gene. V and J are TRBV7-6 and TRBJ2-3; 7 positions match TRBD1. J was trimmed by 8 bases and V by 4 bases; bases with no gene match: 9. The CDR3 consists of 14 residues. The germline V gene encodes CDR1 SGHVS and CDR2 FNYEAQ. The part of the CDR3 DNA that was read is TGTGCCAGCAGCTCCGGGACAGACTTCTTTACG. This translates into CASSSGTDFFT. The CDR3, in full, reads CASSSGTDFFTQYF.

Comments on this clone: The read finishes 3 residues shy of the CDR3 end, and the germline J gene is used to complete it. The chain recombines TRBV29-1 with TRBJ1-2; TRBD1 is a possible D gene (5 bases). Trimming stripped 3 bases from V and 7 bases from J, with 12 bases between. This CDR3 region has 12 residues. Germline values: CDR1 SQVTM, CDR2 ANQGSEA. The CDR3: CSVDSGGGGYTF. The CDR3 bases that were read are TGCAGCGTTGACTCGGGGGGGGGTGGC.

Remarks on this clone: The read halts 3 residues ahead of the CDR3 end, with the missing end drawn from the germline J gene. This chain joins TRBV18 and TRBJ2-7, with 10 positions matching TRBD1. Looked up from germline, CDR1 is KGHSH and CDR2 is LQKENI. The CDR3 consists of 14 residues. V dropped 6 bases and J dropped 2; count of bases not matched to a gene: 4. The CDR3 sequence: CASSPGQGPYEQYF. CDR3 bases read: TGTGCCAGCTCCCCGGGACAGGGGCCCTACGAG.

Note on this clone: The sequence runs out 3 residues before the end of the CDR3; the remainder is reconstructed from the germline J gene. The chain is built from TRBV5-1 and TRBJ2-7; 9 bases line up with TRBD2. V shed 1 base and J 3 bases; nucleotides not matched to a gene: 5. The CDR3 sequence is 15 residues long. Germline V gene lookup returns CDR1 SGHRS and CDR2 YFSETQ. Partial CDR3 DNA: TGCGCCAGCAGCTTGTCTCTAGCGGGGTACTACGAG. Protein: CASSLSLAGYYE. From start to end, the CDR3 is CASSLSLAGYYEQYF.

As regards this clone: Coverage ceases 3 residues before the CDR3 finishes, and the germline J gene fills in the end. The chain employs TRBV5-1 and TRBJ2-5, with TRBD2 as a possible D gene (5 bases). Trimming took 6 bases from V and 3 from J, leaving 6 bases between them. The CDR3 has 11 amino acids. Per germline, CDR1 SGHRS and CDR2 YFSETQ. CDR3 DNA, as far as it was read: TGCGCCAGCATGAGGGAAGAGACC. It codes for CASMREET. The entire CDR3 reads CASMREETQYF.

Regarding this clone: The read halts 3 residues ahead of the CDR3 end, with the missing end drawn from the germline J gene. V is TRBV5-1 and J is TRBJ1-1; the D gene is possibly TRBD1 (6 bases). The germline CDR1 and CDR2 sequences are SGHRS and YFSETQ. V was clipped by 5 bases and J by 5 bases, with 16 bases between them. The CDR3 is 14 amino acids. The CDR3 bases that were read are TGCGCCAGCAGTTTAACAGGGTCTGGGACTGAA. This gives the protein CASSLTGSGTE. The whole CDR3 protein reads CASSLTGSGTEAFF.

With regard to this clone: The CDR3 extends 3 residues past the end of the read, so its final part is completed from the germline J gene. Within the sample, other DNA sequences also encode this same CDR3. The chain couples TRBV5-1 to TRBJ2-2; D possibly corresponds to TRBD1 (6 bases). The CDR3 length is 15 residues. The germline gives CDR1 SGHRS, CDR2 YFSETQ. V lost 0 bases and J lost 2, with 8 bases in between. The DNA read from the CDR3 is TGCGCCAGCAGCTTGGGTGGGACAAACACCGGGGAG. It codes for CASSLGGTNTGE. Given in full, the CDR3 is CASSLGGTNTGELFF.

As regards this clone: The CDR3 end is not reached by the read, which stops 3 residues before it; the germline J gene fills it in. The chain uses TRBV18 and TRBJ1-1; D is unclear. Looked up from germline, CDR1 is KGHSH and CDR2 is LQKENI. The V end was cut by 2 bases, the J end by 5 bases, with 9 bases between. This CDR3 is 13 amino acids long. The sequenced part of the CDR3 DNA is TGTGCCAGCTCACCAGGCCCGGGGACTGAA. Translation: CASSPGPGTE. The entire CDR3 protein is CASSPGPGTEAFF.

On this clone itself: The read comes to an end 3 residues before the CDR3 does, leaving the germline J gene to fill in the end. The chain combines TRBV5-1 with TRBJ1-1; 9 positions match TRBD1. The CDR3 loop spans 15 amino acids. V dropped 2 bases and J dropped 6; count of bases not matched to a gene: 8. Germline-derived CDR1 and CDR2 are SGHRS and YFSETQ. The chain's CDR3 is CASSLQGAFPPEAFF. The sequenced part of the CDR3 DNA is TGCGCCAGCAGCTTACAGGGGGCGTTCCCACCTGAA.